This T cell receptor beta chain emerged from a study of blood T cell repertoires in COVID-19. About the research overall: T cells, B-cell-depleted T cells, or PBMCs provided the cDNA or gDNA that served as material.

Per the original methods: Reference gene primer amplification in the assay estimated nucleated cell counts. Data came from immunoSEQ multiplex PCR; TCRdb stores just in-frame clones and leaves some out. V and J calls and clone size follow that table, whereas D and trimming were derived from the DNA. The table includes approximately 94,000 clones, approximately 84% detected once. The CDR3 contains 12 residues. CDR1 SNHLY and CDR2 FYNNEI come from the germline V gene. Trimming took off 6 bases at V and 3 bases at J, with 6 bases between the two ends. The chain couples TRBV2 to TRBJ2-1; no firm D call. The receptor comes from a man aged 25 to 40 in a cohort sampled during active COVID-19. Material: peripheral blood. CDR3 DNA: TGTGCCAGCAGCCAGTTCTACAATGAGCAGTTCTTC. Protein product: CASSQFYNEQFF.